The present entry profiles one T cell receptor beta chain with its context. Its binding antigen is unknown. No base quality values were provided; no much bigger clone lies one nucleotide off. The germline V gene gives CDR1 as SNHLY and CDR2 as FYNNEI. Spanning cysteine to phenylalanine, the CDR3 consists of 13 amino acids. Of all the DNA, just the CDR3 is kept, 39 bases in frame from base 1. Relative to germline, V is 1 base shorter and J is 6 bases shorter, with 9 bases between their ends. Genomic DNA was isolated from the sorted cells so that the TCRbeta CDR3 region could be sequenced. TCRbeta CDR3 regions were sequenced using the immunoSEQ Assay. Held by TCRdb, this immuneACCESS table contains in-frame sequences only and omits some clones. Under half of the omission traces to an unresolved V gene where checked; the cause of the rest is unknown. The sample table contains some 99,000 clones; only one count was recorded for roughly four fifths of them. The top ten clonotypes cover about 1.6% of the sample.

This specimen belongs to a study of OX40 agonist ivuxolimab in advanced cancers. With regard to the full study: Ivuxolimab was a fully human IgG2 agonistic monoclonal antibody targeting the costimulatory receptor OX40 (CD134). Intravenous ivuxolimab was administered to patients every 2 weeks at six dose levels: 0.01, 0.1, 0.3, 1.5, 3 and 10 mg/kg. Among the 50 to 55 dose-escalation patients, around 20 had hepatocellular carcinoma, 15 or so melanoma, 9 renal cell carcinoma and 9 head and neck cancer. In the dose-escalation cohort, 65% to 90% of patients were male, and the mean age was approximately 64 years, with a range of roughly 20 to 80. Prior anti-PD-1, anti-PD-L1 or anti-CTLA-4 therapy was permitted, and 40% of dose-escalation patients had received checkpoint inhibitors. Partial responses were achieved by three dose-escalation patients, of whom one had hepatocellular carcinoma and two had cutaneous melanoma. The point of sequencing TCRbeta in the periphery was to test whether ivuxolimab changed TCR sequence diversity and drove clonal T-cell expansion. The monotherapy dose-escalation portion (N ≈ 55 patients) of the phase I ivuxolimab trial is reported in the paper.

Paper-wide results and their limitations: Low levels of normalized T-cell clonal expansion were also seen in some patients who did not respond. At doses of 0.1 to 3.0 mg/kg, clonal expansion of both CD4+ and CD8+ T cells in blood was seen between baseline and week 6. On average, CD8+ T cells showed more expanded clones than CD4+ T cells after ivuxolimab. Which antigens the clonally expanded peripheral T cells were specific for was not determined. In partial responders in the 0.1-3.0 mg/kg groups, normalized peripheral clonal expansion was found to be among the lowest, especially among CD8+ T cells.

Patients with autoimmune disease history or receiving systemic immunosuppression were excluded from the trial. Peripheral blood for TCR sequencing was drawn from every dose cohort at baseline, at cycle 4 day 1 and at cycle 7 day 1. The samples were taken from a phase I, first-in-human, multicenter, open-label dose-escalation trial of ivuxolimab. Adults with locally advanced or metastatic melanoma, renal cell, hepatocellular, or head and neck squamous cell carcinoma were enrolled in the trial. Before TCR sequencing, CD4+ T cells and CD8+ T cells from peripheral blood were sorted into separate populations.

The chain employs TRBV2 and TRBJ1-2, with no reliable assignment of the D segment. The sample here was CD4+ or CD8+ T cells sorted from blood, taken in a trial of the OX40 agonist ivuxolimab. The source of this sequence is an adult with an advanced solid tumor such as melanoma, head and neck, liver or kidney cancer. This receptor has the CDR3 CASSEGGWDGYTF. The nucleotide sequence is TGTGCCAGCAGTGAAGGCGGTTGGGATGGCTACACCTTC.